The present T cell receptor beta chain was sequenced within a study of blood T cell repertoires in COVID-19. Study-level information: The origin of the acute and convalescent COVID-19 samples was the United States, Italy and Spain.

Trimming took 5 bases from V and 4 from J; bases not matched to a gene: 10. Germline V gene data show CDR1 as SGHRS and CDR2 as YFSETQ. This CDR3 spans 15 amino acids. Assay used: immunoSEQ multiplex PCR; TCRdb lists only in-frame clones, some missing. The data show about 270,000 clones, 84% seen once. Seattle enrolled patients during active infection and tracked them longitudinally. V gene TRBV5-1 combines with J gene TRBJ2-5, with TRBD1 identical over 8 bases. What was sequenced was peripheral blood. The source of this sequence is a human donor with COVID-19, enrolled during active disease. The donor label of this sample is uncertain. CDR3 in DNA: TGCGCCAGCAGTGTGTCGGACAGGGCGTTAGAGACCCAGTACTTC. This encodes CASSVSDRALETQYF.